This TCR beta chain was recorded in a study of beta chain features in type 1 diabetes. What was sequenced were expressed TCRB transcripts, since all of the isolated RNA had been reverse transcribed. TCRdb keeps only in-frame clones here, not all; method: immunoSEQ multiplex PCR. The sample holds roughly 240,000 clones, 55% to 70% seen once. Notes on the study in general: There was a moderate but significant shortening of TCRB CDR3s in all four CD4+ subsets of Type 1 diabetes patients. An over-representation of cells with high TCR expression could result from cDNA sequencing.

As for this clone: Its target is unknown.

There are 14 residues in the CDR3. Trimming took 3 bases from V and 3 from J, leaving 12 bases between them. The TCR comes from a young man in good health. Input material: naive CD4+ T cells from blood. The V call is TRBV23-1, the J call TRBJ2-7; D remains ambiguous. TRBV23-1 is identified as an open reading frame with a role that is uncertain. The CDR3 sequence is CASSQLLTDYEQYF. The CDR3 region has the DNA TGCGCCAGCAGTCAGCTACTAACCGACTACGAGCAGTACTTC.